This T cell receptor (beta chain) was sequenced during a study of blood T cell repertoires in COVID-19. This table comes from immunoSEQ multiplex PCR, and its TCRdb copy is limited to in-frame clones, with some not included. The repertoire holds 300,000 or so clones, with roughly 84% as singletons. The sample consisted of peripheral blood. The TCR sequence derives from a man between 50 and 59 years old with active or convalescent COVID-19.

The CDR3: CASSRDRNTGELFF. CDR3 coding DNA: TGTGCCAGCTCACGGGACAGGAACACCGGGGAGCTGTTTTTT. This rearrangement joins TRBV18 to TRBJ2-2; 7 bases line up with TRBD1. J lost 1 base, V lost 4 bases, and 0 bases had no gene match. The CDR3 spans 14 residues. The germline V gene encodes CDR1 KGHSH and CDR2 LQKENI.